This T cell receptor (beta chain) was found in a study of cytomegalovirus exposure and HLA in healthy donors (dated by TCRdb to the late 2010s). About the study as a whole: An earlier analysis of 587 of the donors reported 250 to 350 Gb of sequence data and 100 million to 120 million unique TCR beta sequences obtained from around 190 million T cells. Among the roughly 410 genotyped donors, approximately 77% belonged to the genetic ancestry cluster associated with self-reported Caucasian donors. To study patterns of TCR occurrence, a later analysis re-analyzed previously published TCR beta repertoires from 550 to 800 donors and added high-resolution HLA genotyping. On average, over 200,000 unique TCR beta nucleotide sequences were sequenced per donor among about 400 genotyped donors of the cohort, with around 19% of those sequences being non-productive. Typing coverage differed by locus: A, B, C, DRB1 and DQB1 were typed in about 629-640 donors, DQA1 in 522, DPA1 in some 570, and DPB1 in roughly 450. A later genetic analysis took genome-wide SNP genotypes for about three fifths of the 666 donors and used that subset as a discovery cohort. In the later analysis, no new phenotypic data were used to find candidate immune exposures; instead, reliance was placed on TCR beta sequences and their occurrence across donors. The study was designed to test whether signatures of past pathogen exposure could be identified by cataloging public T cell receptors. High-throughput TCR immunosequencing, statistical association of individual TCRs with disease status, and machine learning were combined to predict cytomegalovirus infection status. All discovery cohort repertoires had been generated on a single sequencing platform. To decide whether each TCR beta V gene segment behaved as functional or pseudogenic, an earlier analysis of approximately 600 of the donors relied on high-throughput TCR beta sequencing. Because of strong linkage in the cohort, five DR-DQ haplotypes were treated as single units for association and clustering. HLA typing covered class I and class II loci at four-digit resolution. In addition to the first cohort of 650 to 800 subjects, a separate validation cohort of over 90 different subjects was used. An early release covering more than 500 HLA-typed donors comprised about 320 gigabases of sequencing data and 85 million to 100 million unique TCR sequences. The study used immunosequencing to profile the T cell repertoires of approximately 640 subjects and linked those repertoires to cytomegalovirus serostatus. Donor age, sex, ethnicity and CMV serostatus were collected together with the repertoire data. Broad study findings and their caveats: Because the 87-base-pair reads could not distinguish some IMGT-functional V segments, including TRBV6-2 and TRBV6-3, those segments were excluded. For the cohort, immune exposure information was limited to CMV serostatus. In a later analysis, most CMV-associated TCR beta chains were found to appear HLA-restricted, with HLA associations seemingly driven largely by CMV exposure. Because counts were too low, roughly 16 rarely observed V segments, including chromosome 9 orphons, were excluded from the earlier analysis of fewer than 650 of the donors. Specific HLA alleles were associated with 15,000 to 20,000 TCR beta sequences at a false discovery rate of 0.05 in a later analysis. According to a later analysis, parvovirus B19, influenza, CMV and Epstein-Barr virus appeared linked to several top co-occurrence clusters. In a later analysis, HLA-associated TCR beta chains were found to be more clonally expanded and to have lower generation probabilities than equally common non-associated chains. Sequencing depth was assumed to be roughly uniform across donors in the presence/absence analyses, though that assumption may not hold. The classifier was reported to diagnose cytomegalovirus status with high specificity and sensitivity in both the original and validation cohorts. In vitro tests confirmed that a few of the cytomegalovirus-associated TCR beta chains recognize cytomegalovirus antigens. A further reported finding was that TCR beta sequences accurately predicted the HLA-A and HLA-B alleles for most subjects in the first cohort. An association between a missense DCLRE1C variant and V-gene and J-gene trimming of TCR beta chains was found in a later genetic analysis and replicated in an independent cohort. While some public TCRs were present in many individuals, most TCR sequences turned up only very rarely across donors. Linkage disequilibrium might explain the correlated functional status among segregating V segments, but an unknown experimental factor could not be excluded. Because some donors lacked HLA typing at each locus, the association tests relied only on the typed subset. In an earlier analysis of about 600 of the donors, most TCR beta V segments appeared in productive rearrangements about 90% or about 30% of the time, broadly matching IMGT annotations. When HLA alleles, especially DR and DQ, strongly co-occurred, attributing TCR associations to individual alleles was difficult. In a later genetic analysis, fewer N-insertions in productive TCRs were reported among donors in an Asian-associated ancestry cluster than the roughly 700-donor mean. A cluster of highly shared sequence variants was judged likely to represent a technical artifact of the sequencing pipeline. This cohort had only TCR beta chains sequenced, and the lack of alpha or paired-chain data limited which features could be detected. It was suggested by the authors that the approach could potentially be generalized to other disease states and immunological phenotypes. In a later analysis, TCR association rates were found to vary across HLA loci, with the most associated TCRs seen for DRB1 alleles and the fewest for HLA-C alleles. A total of roughly 160 TCR beta chains were listed by the study as associated with cytomegalovirus.

In total, 666 healthy bone marrow donors made up the cohort. At the time of sampling, all cohort members were nominally healthy, though unrecorded immune exposures were likely present. The donor tested CMV seropositive and was one of the 289 seropositive cohort members. Every donor gave a peripheral blood sample, and the peripheral blood mononuclear cells from that sample were used for TCR beta sequencing. The Qiagen DNeasy Blood Extraction Kit was used to extract genomic DNA from the blood cell samples. There are 14 amino acids in the CDR3, from cysteine to phenylalanine inclusive. The only DNA kept is the CDR3, 42 bases in frame from the first base. According to the germline V gene, CDR1 reads LGHNA and CDR2 reads YNFKEQ. Trimming costs V 1 base and J 2 bases, and their ends lie 8 bases apart. Only one count was recorded for this clone. This clone's antigen is unknown. Base qualities are not provided; no much larger clone lies one nucleotide away.

The library was produced with the immunoSEQ multiplex PCR assay. For the multiplex PCR, a mixture combining 60 forward primers for TCR Vbeta segments and 13 reverse primers for TCR Jbeta segments was used. The CDR3 region of rearranged TCR beta genes was amplified from genomic DNA by a multiplex PCR assay. Amplified TCR beta libraries were sequenced as 87-base-pair reads on the Illumina HiSeq System. The study's processing was this. A later analysis counted about 80 million unique TCR beta chains across the 550 to 750 repertoires, and roughly 11 million of these chains were shared by at least two donors. To remove PCR and sequencing errors, raw reads were error-corrected and collapsed into unique sequences using a nearest-neighbor algorithm that merged closely related sequences. CDR3 sequences were aligned to IMGT reference sequences to assign V, D and J gene segments. For a sequence to be retained, a match of at least six nucleotides to both a V gene segment and a J gene segment was required. Rearrangements were classified as productive when the CDR3 lacked stop codons and remained in frame with V and J, and all other rearrangements were classified as non-productive. CDR3 was defined by IMGT convention, running from the second conserved V-encoded cysteine to the conserved J-encoded phenylalanine. The earlier analysis of 587 of the donors excluded sequences that lacked an unambiguous match to a single V gene segment. An earlier analysis of over 450 of the donors classified V segments as functional when productive rearrangements were above 56.7% and as segregating when the standard deviation between donors was above 5%. To diagnose cytomegalovirus status from the catalog of TCR beta chain sequences, a statistical classification framework was built. A later analysis assigned V and J genes by comparing TCR nucleotide sequences with IMGT/GENE-DB human TR gene sequences. A later analysis assigned CDR3 sequences and most-parsimonious VDJ recombination scenarios with the TCRdist pipeline. In a later analysis, each TCR beta chain was defined by its CDR3 amino acid sequence together with its V-gene family, and reads lacking a unique V-gene family were excluded. To address suspected cross-contamination and a sequencing artifact, a later analysis removed under 600 highly shared, low-generation-probability nucleotide sequences. In a later analysis, a clonal expansion index for each public chain was calculated from normalized within-repertoire ranks of inferred template counts. Generation probabilities in a later analysis came from a VDJ recombination model fitted to out-of-frame rearrangements, and those results were checked against IGoR. Hypergeometric tests were used in a later analysis to score TCR-TCR, TCR-HLA and TCR-CMV co-occurrence, with a repertoire-size bias correction applied to the TCR pairs. False discovery rates were estimated in a later analysis by permuting HLA or CMV assignments 20 times. In a later analysis, co-occurring TCRs were grouped with DBSCAN, and TCRdist sequence similarity was added when clustering was performed within HLA-allele-positive subsets. Repertoires with fewer than 30,000 or more than 120,000 public chains were left out of co-occurrence clustering, as were four to six repertoires with anomalous nucleotide sharing. Entries here come from immuneACCESS through TCRdb and include only in-frame sequences with V and J called. Some clones fail to appear in such tables; in the studies checked, an unresolved V gene covers under half of the shortfall, and the cause of the remainder is unknown. V and J calls and clone size are as listed in that table; D and trimming were resolved from the DNA. The table for this sample lists some 190,000 clones; 70% to 75% of them were counted only once. About 4.8% of the sample is in the top ten clones.

The V gene is TRBV4-2 and the J gene is TRBJ2-5; the D gene assignment is ambiguous. Material for sequencing was PBMCs. This sequence originates from a man aged 30 to 45 in good health and CMV-seropositive. The CDR3 sequence is CASSQVAAQETQYF. The nucleotide sequence reads TGTGCCAGCAGCCAAGTAGCCGCGCAAGAGACCCAGTACTTC.